This T cell receptor (beta chain) was recovered during a study of T cells in Graves' hyperthyroidism and ophthalmopathy. About the research overall: Pretreatment peripheral blood was obtained at initial diagnosis. Study-level points and caveats: Among thyroid clonotypes expanded above 0.001, most also appeared in blood. Ophthalmopathy, as predicted by the model, came a median about six months after the prediction.

From RNA transcripts, TCR beta CDR3 regions were amplified. The HTBI set primed first-round TCR CDR3 RT-PCR. TCRdb reanalysed the multiplex PCR reads using MiXCR and keeps one entry per CDR3 protein. The sample lists approximately 600,000 distinct CDR3 sequences; roughly 14% were seen once. Drawn at first hyperthyroidism diagnosis, the blood sample preceded any ophthalmopathy symptoms. V was clipped by 6 bases and J by 0 bases; unmatched bases: 12. CDR3 length: 19 residues. CDR1 is LNHDA, CDR2 SQIVND, per germline (reference sequence). This clonotype was detected ten times or more. Its specificity is unknown.

This sequence was found in a woman aged 25 to 45 with Graves' hyperthyroidism that later progressed to Graves' ophthalmopathy. What was sequenced was blood. The V and J genes are TRBV19 and TRBJ2-1; the match to TRBD2 covers 12 bases. CDR3 residues: CASSPVPGLAGSSYNEQFF. CDR3 DNA: TGTGCCAGTAGCCCCGTCCCGGGACTAGCGGGCAGCTCCTACAATGAGCAGTTCTTC.